These 6 T cell receptor beta chains came from one sample sequenced in a study of CD8 T cells in Susac syndrome. Reverse transcription of roughly 0.5 to 1 ug RNA used random hexamers. TCRdb used MiXCR to reprocess the immunoSEQ multiplex PCR reads, holding one entry per CDR3 protein. The sample has 150,000 or so distinct CDR3 sequences, 94% seen once. The source material was CD4+ T cells from PBMCs. These receptors were collected from a human donor with multiple sclerosis.

This clonotype was observed a single time. CDR3 coding DNA: TGTGCCAGCAGTTATCGAGCGATGTCTGTGTACCAAGAGACCCAGTACTTC. This translates into CASSYRAMSVYQETQYF. The chain couples TRBV6-2 or TRBV6-3 to TRBJ2-5; the D is unclear. V gave up 3 bases and J gave up 0 bases, with 17 bases separating them. CDR1 MNHEY and CDR2 SVGEGT come from the germline V gene. This CDR3 has 17 residues.

The chain joins TRBV30 to TRBJ1-5, with D possibly TRBD1 on 5 matching bases. Trimming cost V 0 bases and J 7 bases, with 16 bases left between them. CDR3 length: 15 residues. Germline lookup yields CDR1 GTSNPN and CDR2 SVGIG (reference sequence). This CDR3 is CAWSVSDSFGQPQHF. CDR3 bases: TGTGCCTGGAGTGTCTCTGACAGCTTTGGACAGCCCCAGCATTTT.

The V gene is TRBV3-1, the J gene TRBJ2-2, with 7 bases fitting TRBD2. V trimming: 8 bases; J trimming: 1 base; junction bases outside the gene matches: 1. The CDR3 spans 13 residues. Germline V lookup: CDR1 LGHDT, CDR2 YNNKEL (reference sequence). The CDR3 loop is CASQRGNTGELFF. CDR3 sequence (DNA): TGTGCCAGCCAGCGGGGGAACACCGGGGAGCTGTTTTTT.

This chain links TRBV28 with TRBJ1-2; D is undetermined. The CDR3 is 12 residues long. V lost 2 bases and J lost 9, with 10 bases in between. Germline V gene data show CDR1 as MDHEN and CDR2 as SYDVKM. The CDR3 region is CASSLPLGSYTF. CDR3 DNA: TGTGCCAGCAGTTTACCCCTCGGGAGCTACACCTTC.

The rearrangement links TRBV6-2 or TRBV6-3 to TRBJ2-1; 7 bases line up with TRBD2. V gave up 1 base and J gave up 3 bases; unmatched junction bases: 3. In germline, CDR1 is MNHEY, CDR2 SVGEGT. This CDR3 is 15 amino acids long. CDR3 loop: CASSYLAGFYNEQFF. DNA of the CDR3: TGTGCCAGCAGTTACTTAGCGGGTTTCTACAATGAGCAGTTCTTC.

The chain uses TRBV6-2 or TRBV6-3 and TRBJ2-2, with D tentatively TRBD1 (5 bases). V lost 4 bases to trimming and J lost 6 bases, with 15 bases between them. In germline, CDR1 is MNHEY, CDR2 SVGEGT. The CDR3 is 15 amino acids. The CDR3 DNA sequence: TGTGCCAGCAGTTCGCCGCTCAGGGATCCCGGGGAGCTGTTTTTT. Amino acids: CASSSPLRDPGELFF.